Listed here are 7 T cell receptor beta chains from one sample, sequenced in a study of Tregs in tolerant kidney transplant recipients. Recipients received nonmyeloablative bone marrow transplants from related graft donors, with transient mixed chimerism. The assay was immunoSEQ multiplex PCR, and TCRdb's table has in-frame clones only and misses some. Here the sample table reports 12,000 to 15,000 clones. The sequencing here drew on CD4+ T cells from blood (PBMCs), taken 12 months after the transplant. These receptors were obtained from a human patient who received a combined kidney and bone marrow transplant. Some T cells may be provided by the graft donor.

Regarding this clone: The read stops 3 residues short of the end of the CDR3; the missing end is completed from the germline J gene. V usage is TRBV5-1 and J usage is TRBJ1-1; D may be TRBD1 (5 bases). The germline V gene encodes CDR1 SGHRS and CDR2 YFSETQ. The CDR3 has 12 amino acids. V lost 5 bases and J lost 2, with 7 bases in between. CDR3 region: CASRGGNTEAFF. The part of the CDR3 DNA that was read is TGCGCCAGCAGGGGGGGAAACACTGAA.

CDR3 DNA, as far as it was read: TGTGCCAGCAGGGAAGACAGGGATTCACCC. Translated, it gives CASREDRDSP. The whole CDR3 reads CASREDRDSPLHF. This sequence joins TRBV6-2 or TRBV6-3 and TRBJ1-6; TRBD1 matches at 7 bases. The CDR3 is cut off 3 residues early in the read; its end comes from the germline J gene. CDR3 size: 13 residues. V shed 6 bases, J shed 8 bases, and the junction held 4 bases outside the gene matches. Germline V gene lookup returns CDR1 MNHEY and CDR2 SVGEGT.

On this clone: The observed sequence ends 3 residues before the CDR3 terminus, with the missing tail filled in from the germline J gene. The chain is built from TRBV20-1 and TRBJ2-7; 9 bases line up with TRBD1. V lost 4 bases and J lost 2; bases outside the gene matches: 3. Germline V gene lookup returns CDR1 DFQATT and CDR2 SNEGSKA (reference sequence). The CDR3 loop spans 13 amino acids. The sequenced CDR3 bases are TGCAGTGCTAAGACAGGGGGAACCTACGAG. Residues: CSAKTGGTYE. The CDR3 in its entirety is CSAKTGGTYEQYF.

In the case of this clone: The DNA ends 3 residues before the CDR3 does, and the rest of the CDR3 is filled in from the germline J gene. The V and J genes are TRBV11-2 and TRBJ1-2; D is perhaps TRBD1 (5 bases). CDR1 is SGHAT and CDR2 is FQNNGV in the germline V gene. This CDR3 comprises 15 residues. The covered CDR3 bases are TGTGCCAGCAGCTCCCACCGTCGGCAGGGAACCGGC. Translation gives CASSSHRRQGTG. The CDR3 reads in full as CASSSHRRQGTGYTF.

Regarding this clone: The read gets to within 3 residues of the CDR3 end, and the germline J gene fills in the rest. The chain joins TRBV7-9 to TRBJ2-2, with 8 bases aligning to TRBD1. CDR1 is SEHNR, CDR2 FQNEAQ, per germline (reference sequence). The V gene end was trimmed by 5 bases and the J gene end by 7 bases; junction bases not matched to a gene: 3. The CDR3 totals 13 residues. The DNA read from the CDR3 is TGTGCCAGCAGCCAGGGGGCTGTCGGGGAG. Translation gives CASSQGAVGE. From start to end, the CDR3 is CASSQGAVGELFF.

About this clone: The read terminates 3 residues before the CDR3 end, so the remaining end is supplied by the germline J gene. This chain links TRBV5-1 with TRBJ2-3; no clear D. The CDR3 sequence is 15 residues long. V was cut by 0 bases and J by 8 bases, with 16 bases left in between. CDR1 and CDR2 (germline): SGHRS, YFSETQ. The CDR3 DNA, read in part, is TGCGCCAGCAGCTTGGATGGCTTCGCTCCAGGTACG. Protein sequence: CASSLDGFAPGT. The whole CDR3 is CASSLDGFAPGTQYF.

Its frequency marks this clone as large. The sequence runs out 3 residues before the end of the CDR3; the remainder is reconstructed from the germline J gene. V is TRBV2 and J is TRBJ2-7, with TRBD1 as a possible D gene (5 bases). The CDR3 extends over 14 amino acids. CDR1 SNHLY and CDR2 FYNNEI come from the germline V gene. The germline V and J ends were trimmed by 6 bases and 0 bases, with 12 bases remaining between them. This CDR3 is CASRRTLSSYEQYF. The sequenced CDR3 bases are TGTGCCAGCAGAAGGACACTAAGCTCCTACGAG.